The rows below give T cell receptor beta chains drawn from one sample of a study of T cells in Graves' hyperthyroidism and ophthalmopathy. TCRdb ran MiXCR on the multiplex PCR reads and lists one entry per CDR3 protein. The table shows about 500,000 distinct CDR3 sequences, with roughly 16% occurring only once. Source material: blood. The source is a woman aged 25 to 45 with Graves' ophthalmopathy. The CDR3 runs from the conserved cysteine through the conserved F or W. D genes are given only for firm matches. Clone size is given for some rows only: seen once, a few or many times, or a class if the clone is expanded.

J gene: TRBJ2-6; CDR3 length: 16; D gene: -; V gene: TRBV29-1; clone size: -; CDR3 DNA: TGCAGCGCTAAACTGTTGGATCAGTCTGGGGCCAACGTCCTGACTTTC; CDR3 protein: CSAKLLDQSGANVLTF
J gene: TRBJ2-3; CDR3 length: 12; D gene: -; V gene: TRBV27; clone size: -; CDR3 DNA: TGTGCCAGCAGTATAGTAGGAGATACGCAGTATTTT; CDR3 protein: CASSIVGDTQYF
J gene: TRBJ2-5; CDR3 length: 18; D gene: TRBD2; V gene: TRBV6-6; clone size: many; CDR3 DNA: TGTGCCAGCAGTTACTCGATTGGAGCGGGAGAGTACCAAGAGACCCAGTACTTC; CDR3 protein: CASSYSIGAGEYQETQYF
J gene: TRBJ2-5; CDR3 length: 17; D gene: TRBD1; V gene: TRBV11-2; clone size: few; CDR3 DNA: TGTGCCAGCAGCTTAGCCGTGAGGGGGCTATGGGGAGAGACCCAGTACTTC; CDR3 protein: CASSLAVRGLWGETQYF
J gene: TRBJ2-2; CDR3 length: 16; D gene: -; V gene: TRBV12-3/TRBV12-4; clone size: many; CDR3 DNA: TGTGCCAGCAGTCATTACCCCGAAGCGAACACCGGGGAGCTGTTTTTT; CDR3 protein: CASSHYPEANTGELFF
J gene: TRBJ2-2; CDR3 length: 14; D gene: -; V gene: TRBV7-2; clone size: many; CDR3 DNA: TGTGCCAGCAGCTTATGGCAGAACACCGGGGAGCTGTTTTTT; CDR3 protein: CASSLWQNTGELFF
J gene: TRBJ2-5; CDR3 length: 14; D gene: -; V gene: TRBV4-3; clone size: few; CDR3 DNA: TGCGCCAGCAGCCAAGGGCTGGGTATGGAGACCCAGTACTTC; CDR3 protein: CASSQGLGMETQYF
J gene: TRBJ2-5; CDR3 length: 15; D gene: TRBD1; V gene: TRBV24-1; clone size: -; CDR3 DNA: TGTGCCACCAGTGACCCAACAGGGGGTAAGGAGACCCAGTACTTC; CDR3 protein: CATSDPTGGKETQYF
J gene: TRBJ2-7; CDR3 length: 15; D gene: TRBD1; V gene: TRBV6-1; clone size: many; CDR3 DNA: TGTGCCAGCAGTTCCCCCCGGGACAGCTCCTACGAGCAGTACTTC; CDR3 protein: CASSSPRDSSYEQYF
J gene: TRBJ2-2; CDR3 length: 16; D gene: TRBD2; V gene: TRBV24-1; clone size: few; CDR3 DNA: TGTGCCACCAGTGATTTGGCTAGCGGGAGAACCGGGGAGCTGTTTTTT; CDR3 protein: CATSDLASGRTGELFF
J gene: TRBJ2-7; CDR3 length: 16; D gene: TRBD2; V gene: TRBV9; clone size: many; CDR3 DNA: TGTGCCAGCAGCCCCGAGCTGGGACTAGCGTCGAACGAGCAGTACTTC; CDR3 protein: CASSPELGLASNEQYF
J gene: TRBJ2-7; CDR3 length: 16; D gene: -; V gene: TRBV28; clone size: many; CDR3 DNA: TGTGCCAGCAGCGGACACGCAGGACTGCAAACCTACGAGCAGTACTTC; CDR3 protein: CASSGHAGLQTYEQYF
J gene: TRBJ2-1; CDR3 length: 15; D gene: TRBD2; V gene: TRBV2; clone size: many; CDR3 DNA: TGTGCCAGCAGTCGGGATCGGGGGGGAGAGGGTGAGCAGTTCTTC; CDR3 protein: CASSRDRGGEGEQFF
J gene: TRBJ1-5; CDR3 length: 14; D gene: -; V gene: TRBV28; clone size: few; CDR3 DNA: TGTGCCAGCAGCCCGGACCAATTCAATCAGCCCCAGCATTTT; CDR3 protein: CASSPDQFNQPQHF
J gene: TRBJ2-1; CDR3 length: 13; D gene: TRBD1; V gene: TRBV24-1; clone size: many; CDR3 DNA: TGTGCCACCAGCTGGACAGGCCTGGGTGAGCAGTTCTTC; CDR3 protein: CATSWTGLGEQFF
J gene: TRBJ1-5; CDR3 length: 15; D gene: -; V gene: TRBV7-3; clone size: few; CDR3 DNA: TGTGCCAGCAGCTTAATGGGGGGGAGCAATCAGCCCCAGCATTTT; CDR3 protein: CASSLMGGSNQPQHF
J gene: TRBJ1-1; CDR3 length: 15; D gene: -; V gene: TRBV7-9; clone size: few; CDR3 DNA: TGTGCCAGCAGCCCCAAACAACGGCCGAACACTGAAGCTTTCTTT; CDR3 protein: CASSPKQRPNTEAFF
J gene: TRBJ1-2; CDR3 length: 13; D gene: -; V gene: TRBV6-2/TRBV6-3; clone size: few; CDR3 DNA: TGTGCCAGCAGGGAAGACAGCCTCTATGGCTACACCTTC; CDR3 protein: CASREDSLYGYTF
J gene: TRBJ2-1; CDR3 length: 18; D gene: TRBD2; V gene: TRBV29-1; clone size: many; CDR3 DNA: TGCAGCGTTGAAGGTGGGGGACTAGCGGGAATATCCTACAATGAGCAGTTCTTC; CDR3 protein: CSVEGGGLAGISYNEQFF
J gene: TRBJ2-3; CDR3 length: 15; D gene: TRBD1; V gene: TRBV25-1; clone size: -; CDR3 DNA: TGTGCCAGCAGTGAATTCCGACAGGGGGAAGATACGCAGTATTTT; CDR3 protein: CASSEFRQGEDTQYF
J gene: TRBJ1-5; CDR3 length: 15; D gene: TRBD1; V gene: TRBV4-1; clone size: many; CDR3 DNA: TGCGCCAGCAGCCAGGCCGGACAGGGAAATCAGCCCCAGCATTTT; CDR3 protein: CASSQAGQGNQPQHF
J gene: TRBJ1-1; CDR3 length: 17; D gene: -; V gene: TRBV28; clone size: many; CDR3 DNA: TGTGCCAGCAGCACAAGGGGACTCCAGCACCGGGGCACTGAAGCTTTCTTT; CDR3 protein: CASSTRGLQHRGTEAFF
J gene: TRBJ2-3; CDR3 length: 11; D gene: -; V gene: TRBV7-9; clone size: many; CDR3 DNA: TGTGCCCAAACAGCGAAGGATACGCAGTATTTT; CDR3 protein: CAQTAKDTQYF
J gene: TRBJ2-1; CDR3 length: 13; D gene: TRBD2; V gene: TRBV20-1; clone size: many; CDR3 DNA: TGCAGTGCTGGGGGACTAGCGGGCAATGAGCAGTTCTTC; CDR3 protein: CSAGGLAGNEQFF
J gene: TRBJ2-7; CDR3 length: 15; D gene: TRBD2; V gene: TRBV20-1; clone size: few; CDR3 DNA: TGCAGTGCTAGTCCCGGAGGACTAGCGGCGGGGGAGCAGTACTTC; CDR3 protein: CSASPGGLAAGEQYF
J gene: TRBJ2-1; CDR3 length: 15; D gene: -; V gene: TRBV11-2; clone size: many; CDR3 DNA: TGTGCCAGCAGCTTAGATGTACCAGTAGGCAATGAGCAGTTCTTC; CDR3 protein: CASSLDVPVGNEQFF
J gene: TRBJ2-3; CDR3 length: 16; D gene: -; V gene: TRBV29-1; clone size: -; CDR3 DNA: TGCAGCGTTGTAGGGGGGGCTAGAATGCCCACAGATACGCAGTATTTT; CDR3 protein: CSVVGGARMPTDTQYF
J gene: TRBJ2-3; CDR3 length: 16; D gene: TRBD2; V gene: TRBV4-3; clone size: -; CDR3 DNA: TGCGCCAGCAGTCGGGTGACTAGCCCTAGCACAGATACGCAGTATTTT; CDR3 protein: CASSRVTSPSTDTQYF
J gene: TRBJ1-1; CDR3 length: 12; D gene: -; V gene: TRBV5-1; clone size: -; CDR3 DNA: TGCGCCAGCAGCGGGGGGGACACTGAAGCTTTCTTT; CDR3 protein: CASSGGDTEAFF
J gene: TRBJ2-4; CDR3 length: 15; D gene: -; V gene: TRBV15; clone size: -; CDR3 DNA: TGTGCCACCAGTCAGCGGGCAATAGCCAAAAACATTCAGTACTTC; CDR3 protein: CATSQRAIAKNIQYF
J gene: TRBJ2-3; CDR3 length: 13; D gene: -; V gene: TRBV28; clone size: many; CDR3 DNA: -; CDR3 protein: CASSFRGRDTQYF
J gene: TRBJ2-3; CDR3 length: 15; D gene: -; V gene: TRBV6-6; clone size: few; CDR3 DNA: TGTGCCAGCAGTTACACATCTAGTATCACAGATACGCAGTATTTT; CDR3 protein: CASSYTSSITDTQYF
J gene: TRBJ1-1; CDR3 length: 16; D gene: -; V gene: TRBV14; clone size: few; CDR3 DNA: TGTGCCAGCAGCCTGGGACGCCTGTGGGTGAACACTGAAGCTTTCTTT; CDR3 protein: CASSLGRLWVNTEAFF
J gene: TRBJ2-7; CDR3 length: 14; D gene: -; V gene: TRBV4-1; clone size: few; CDR3 DNA: TGCGCCAGCAGCCAAGGGTCCCAGATCTACGAGCAGTACTTC; CDR3 protein: CASSQGSQIYEQYF
J gene: TRBJ2-5; CDR3 length: 14; D gene: -; V gene: TRBV7-8; clone size: many; CDR3 DNA: TGTGCCAGCAGCTTTCGGGAATCCCAAGAGACCCAGTACTTC; CDR3 protein: CASSFRESQETQYF
J gene: TRBJ2-7; CDR3 length: 13; D gene: -; V gene: TRBV20-1; clone size: few; CDR3 DNA: TGCAGTGCTGGGACGAGCCCCATCAACGAGCAGTACTTC; CDR3 protein: CSAGTSPINEQYF
J gene: TRBJ2-3; CDR3 length: 14; D gene: -; V gene: TRBV7-2; clone size: -; CDR3 DNA: TGTGCCAGCAGGAGTGGGTATAGCACAGATACGCAGTATTTT; CDR3 protein: CASRSGYSTDTQYF
J gene: TRBJ2-4; CDR3 length: 14; D gene: TRBD2; V gene: TRBV7-2; clone size: -; CDR3 DNA: TGTGCCAGCAGTCCTAGCGGGAGAGGGAACATTCAGTACTTC; CDR3 protein: CASSPSGRGNIQYF
J gene: TRBJ2-5; CDR3 length: 16; D gene: -; V gene: TRBV15; clone size: -; CDR3 DNA: TGTGCCACCAGCAGAGGTGAGGGGGGGCGCAGAGAGACCCAGTACTTC; CDR3 protein: CATSRGEGGRRETQYF
J gene: TRBJ2-3; CDR3 length: 16; D gene: TRBD2; V gene: TRBV30; clone size: -; CDR3 DNA: TGTGCCTGGAGTTCTAGCGGGAGGGCCTTTATATATACGCAGTATTTT; CDR3 protein: CAWSSSGRAFIYTQYF
J gene: TRBJ1-6; CDR3 length: 17; D gene: TRBD1; V gene: TRBV5-5; clone size: many; CDR3 DNA: TGTGCCAGCACCCTTACTGCCGCCCGGACAGGGGTTTCACCCCTCCACTTT; CDR3 protein: CASTLTAARTGVSPLHF
J gene: TRBJ2-1; CDR3 length: 15; D gene: TRBD2; V gene: TRBV28; clone size: many; CDR3 DNA: TGTGCCAGCAGTTTTCTAGCGGGAGATAGAAATGAGCAGTTCTTC; CDR3 protein: CASSFLAGDRNEQFF